One sample yielded the 25 T cell receptor beta chains listed below, sequenced in a study of response to subunit inactivated influenza vaccine. TCRdb called the RT-PCR reads again in MiXCR, with one record for every CDR3 protein. This table holds 490,000 or so distinct CDR3 sequences, 6% to 9% found once. The specimen was PBMCs from blood, collected less than 30 months after vaccination. The receptors originated from a man between 50 and 75 years old who received an inactivated influenza vaccine.

The sample holds many counts of this clonotype. The chain recombines TRBV24-1 with TRBJ2-1; possibly TRBD2 for D (5 bases). Trimming took 7 bases from V and 6 from J, leaving 15 bases between them. The germline V gene has CDR1 KGHDR and CDR2 SFDVKD. The CDR3 length is 14 residues. Written as DNA, the CDR3 is TGTGCCACCAGCGAGTGGGGAGAGGGCAATGAGCAGTTCTTC. This gives the protein CATSEWGEGNEQFF.

The chain has TRBV6-2 or TRBV6-3 and TRBJ2-5; 10 bases map to TRBD2. The CDR3 is 16 residues long. Germline lookup yields CDR1 MNHEY and CDR2 SVGEGT. J gave up 1 base and V 0 bases, and 2 bases lay outside the gene matches. CDR3 nucleotide sequence: TGTGCCAGCAGTTACTCGCTAGCGGGAGTCCAAGAGACCCAGTACTTC. This codes for CASSYSLAGVQETQYF.

This clonotype came up a few times. In nucleotides, the CDR3 is TGTGCCAGCAGCTTGTCGGATTCGGGGCTCAATCAGCCCCAGCATTTT. This gives the protein CASSLSDSGLNQPQHF. The chain joins TRBV5-6 to TRBJ1-5; D is perhaps TRBD1 (5 bases). CDR3 length equals 16 residues. Trimming stripped 1 base from V and 3 bases from J, with 14 bases between. Germline V lookup: CDR1 SGHDT, CDR2 YYEEEE.

The J gene is TRBJ2-7, the V gene TRBV2, with 7 bases fitting TRBD1. The CDR3 is made up of 15 amino acids. Germline-derived CDR1 and CDR2 are SNHLY and FYNNEI. The V gene end was trimmed by 6 bases and the J gene end by 2 bases; junction bases not matched to a gene: 10. The CDR3, as DNA: TGTGCCAGCAGGGTATACGGGACAGCCGCCTACGAGCAGTACTTC. This translates into CASRVYGTAAYEQYF.

In its sample, this clonotype was seen a few times. The V call is TRBV6-2 or TRBV6-3, the J call TRBJ2-1; the match to TRBD1 covers 7 bases. CDR3 size: 15 residues. Germline loops: CDR1 MNHEY, CDR2 SVGEGT. The V and J ends lost 0 bases and 3 bases, in that order; junction bases with no gene match: 2. DNA of the CDR3: TGTGCCAGCAGTTACTCACAGGGGTACTACAATGAGCAGTTCTTC. This gives the protein CASSYSQGYYNEQFF.

This clonotype was found many times. The chain links TRBV7-6 to TRBJ2-1; 9 bases agree with TRBD1. This CDR3 has 15 amino acids. V lost 5 bases, J lost 5 bases, and 7 bases stayed unmatched. Germline V CDR1 and CDR2: SGHVS, FNYEAQ. The CDR3 sequence is CASSLGQGSNNEQFF. CDR3 coding DNA: TGTGCCAGCAGCCTGGGACAGGGATCGAACAATGAGCAGTTCTTC.

Ten or more counts support this clonotype. V is TRBV5-1 and J is TRBJ2-1; D is uncertain. In germline, CDR1 is SGHRS, CDR2 YFSETQ. The CDR3 runs 13 residues. The V gene lost 0 bases and the J gene lost 6 bases, with 7 bases spanning the gap. The CDR3 nucleotides read TGCGCCAGCAGCTTGGTAACCCTCAATGAGCAGTTCTTC. Its translation is CASSLVTLNEQFF.

The chain couples TRBV18 to TRBJ2-3; D uncertain. V lost 3 bases, J lost 7 bases, and 8 bases lay in between. This CDR3 has 12 amino acids. Germline V gene sequence: CDR1 KGHSH, CDR2 LQKENI. The CDR3 DNA reads TGTGCCAGCTCACCGCTGGGGTATACGCAGTATTTT. This sequence encodes CASSPLGYTQYF.

This clonotype was picked up a small number of times. The rearrangement links TRBV20-1 to TRBJ2-7, with D possibly being TRBD1 (5 bases). Trimming took 0 bases from V and 0 from J, leaving 12 bases between them. This CDR3 has 15 residues. Germline V gene sequence: CDR1 DFQATT, CDR2 SNEGSKA (reference sequence). CDR3 in amino acids: CSARDVVDISYEQYF. The CDR3 nucleotides are TGCAGTGCTAGAGATGTAGTGGACATCTCCTACGAGCAGTACTTC.

The chain carries TRBV19 and TRBJ1-1; TRBD1 might be the D (5 bases). The V end was cut by 3 bases, the J end by 5 bases, with 10 bases between. The CDR3 spans 13 residues. Germline V gene data show CDR1 as LNHDA and CDR2 as SQIVND (reference sequence). CDR3 residues: CASSIQGGTEAFF. For the CDR3, the DNA is TGTGCCAGTAGTATCCAGGGCGGGACTGAAGCTTTCTTT.

This clonotype has just a few counts. The chain recombines TRBV20-1 with TRBJ1-5; 8 nucleotides line up with TRBD1. The CDR3 runs to 14 residues. The J segment lost 11 bases and the V segment lost 6 bases, leaving 15 bases of the junction unmatched. Germline V CDR1 and CDR2: DFQATT, SNEGSKA (reference sequence). For the CDR3, the DNA is TGCAGTGCCAGAAAGGGACAGGACCTTCCGGCCCAGCATTTT. This sequence encodes CSARKGQDLPAQHF.

This rearrangement joins TRBV5-1 to TRBJ2-1, with 7 nucleotides matching TRBD2. The CDR3 length is 16 residues. From germline, CDR1 is SGHRS and CDR2 YFSETQ. After removal of 0 bases from V and 4 bases from J, the junction contained 7 bases not matched to a gene. CDR3: CASSLASSGYYNEQFF. CDR3 in DNA: TGCGCCAGCAGCTTGGCCAGTAGCGGGTATTACAATGAGCAGTTCTTC.

This clonotype has just a few counts. The chain combines TRBV5-6 with TRBJ1-4; D is unclear. CDR1 is SGHDT, CDR2 YYEEEE, per germline. Trimming cost V 3 bases and J 8 bases, with 11 bases left between them. The CDR3 covers 13 residues. Here the CDR3 reads CASSWARGEKLFF. The CDR3 nucleotides are TGTGCCAGCAGCTGGGCCAGAGGGGAAAAACTGTTTTTT.

The rearrangement uses TRBV5-1 and TRBJ2-3, with D uncertain. V was shortened by 1 base and J by 3 bases, with 9 bases between the two germline ends. Germline V CDR1 and CDR2: SGHRS, YFSETQ. This CDR3 has 14 amino acids. The CDR3, as DNA: TGCGCCAGCAGCTTGACTCCTTGGACAGATACGCAGTATTTT. Protein product: CASSLTPWTDTQYF. The variable domain in full, completed from reference TRBV5-1 and TRBJ2-3, reads KAGVTQTPRYLIKTRGQQVTLSCSPISGHRSVSWYQQTPGQGLQFLFEYFSETQRNKGNFPGRFSGRQFSNSRSEMNVSTLELGDSALYLCASSLTPWTDTQYFGPGTRLTVL.

Ten or more counts support this clonotype. This chain connects TRBV12-3 or TRBV12-4 to TRBJ1-2; D remains unclear. Between the trimmed V and J ends, which lost 1 base and 8 bases, there was a span of 8 bases. This CDR3 contains 12 residues. Here the CDR3 reads CASSLDRGGYTF. As DNA, the CDR3 is TGTGCCAGCAGTTTAGACCGGGGAGGCTACACCTTC.

In DNA form, the CDR3 reads TGTGCCAGCAGTATGGGACAGGGGGCTTCAGATACGCAGTATTTT. As protein: CASSMGQGASDTQYF. V is TRBV28 and J is TRBJ2-3; 12 bases agree with TRBD1. After removal of 5 bases from V and 4 bases from J, the junction contained 4 bases not matched to a gene. The germline gives CDR1 MDHEN, CDR2 SYDVKM. This CDR3 is built from 15 residues.

This chain joins TRBV11-2 and TRBJ1-5; unclear D gene. Germline CDR1 and CDR2: SGHAT and FQNNGV. CDR3 length equals 15 residues. V was shortened by 3 bases and J by 0 bases, with 9 bases between the two germline ends. As DNA, the CDR3 is TGTGCCAGCAGCTTGTCGGGTTATAGCAATCAGCCCCAGCATTTT. It translates to CASSLSGYSNQPQHF.

This clonotype was picked up many times. The rearrangement links TRBV20-1 to TRBJ2-1; possibly TRBD2 for D (5 bases). The germline gives CDR1 DFQATT, CDR2 SNEGSKA (reference sequence). Trimming stripped 8 bases from V and 4 bases from J, with 18 bases between. There are 14 residues in the CDR3. CDR3 loop: CSRPLAGGYNEQFF. CDR3 sequence (DNA): TGCAGTCGACCTCTAGCTGGAGGATACAATGAGCAGTTCTTC.

This clonotype has only a few counts. The chain combines TRBV10-2 with TRBJ1-2; 7 bases are shared with TRBD1. CDR1 is WSHSY, CDR2 SAAADI, per germline. After removal of 4 bases from V and 4 bases from J, the junction contained 3 bases not matched to a gene. The CDR3 has 13 residues. The CDR3 coding sequence is TGCGCCAGCAGTGCTGACAGGGCCTATGGCTACACCTTC. As protein: CASSADRAYGYTF.

This clonotype has more than one count but fewer than ten. The genes are TRBV29-1 and TRBJ1-1, with D possibly TRBD1 on 5 matching bases. Germline V gene lookup returns CDR1 SQVTM and CDR2 ANQGSEA. The CDR3 extends over 13 amino acids. V was trimmed by 0 bases and J by 4 bases, leaving 9 bases between them. The CDR3 region is CSVEEDDSTEAFF. The DNA for the CDR3 is TGCAGCGTTGAAGAAGATGACAGCACTGAAGCTTTCTTT.

The chain uses TRBV28 and TRBJ2-2; TRBD1 might be the D (6 bases). Looked up from germline, CDR1 is MDHEN and CDR2 is SYDVKM. There are 15 residues in the CDR3. Between the trimmed V and J ends, which lost 6 bases and 0 bases, there was a span of 11 bases. The CDR3: CASRPGQANTGELFF. CDR3 DNA: TGTGCCAGCAGACCGGGACAAGCGAACACCGGGGAGCTGTTTTTT.

The chain joins TRBV29-1 to TRBJ1-2, with 9 bases matching TRBD1. Germline V CDR1 and CDR2: SQVTM, ANQGSEA. The CDR3 loop spans 12 amino acids. Trimming cost V 6 bases and J 7 bases; bases outside gene matches: 6. CDR3 residues: CSVWTGEVGYTF. The CDR3 coding sequence is TGCAGCGTCTGGACAGGGGAGGTTGGCTACACCTTC.

This clonotype was picked up a small number of times. This chain joins TRBV4-1 and TRBJ2-2, with TRBD2 matching over 9 bases. The germline gives CDR1 MGHRA, CDR2 YSYEKL. The CDR3 contains 21 residues. V gave up 0 bases and J gave up 6 bases; unmatched junction bases: 20. The CDR3 spells CASSQDEKVAGEVDKSGELFF. The CDR3 coding sequence is TGCGCCAGCAGCCAAGATGAGAAGGTAGCGGGAGAGGTAGATAAATCCGGGGAGCTGTTTTTT.

This clonotype was observed once. A much larger clonotype is one base distant, so this may be a read error. The rearrangement links TRBV20-1 to TRBJ1-5; TRBD1 agrees at 8 bases. Germline V gene sequence: CDR1 DFQATT, CDR2 SNEGSKA (reference sequence). The CDR3 loop spans 16 amino acids. For the CDR3, the DNA is TGCAGTGCATCGGACAGGGCCCTATATAGCACTCAGCCCCAGCATTTT. Its protein product is CSASDRALYSTQPQHF.

The chain has TRBV6-1 and TRBJ2-1; 7 bases line up with TRBD1. The CDR3 runs 16 residues. The J segment lost 5 bases and the V segment lost 4 bases, leaving 11 bases of the junction unmatched. The germline V gene has CDR1 MNHNS and CDR2 SASEGT. The CDR3 DNA follows: TGTGCCAGCAGTGTATCCGGGACAGTGATTAACAATGAGCAGTTCTTC. Its translation is CASSVSGTVINNEQFF.